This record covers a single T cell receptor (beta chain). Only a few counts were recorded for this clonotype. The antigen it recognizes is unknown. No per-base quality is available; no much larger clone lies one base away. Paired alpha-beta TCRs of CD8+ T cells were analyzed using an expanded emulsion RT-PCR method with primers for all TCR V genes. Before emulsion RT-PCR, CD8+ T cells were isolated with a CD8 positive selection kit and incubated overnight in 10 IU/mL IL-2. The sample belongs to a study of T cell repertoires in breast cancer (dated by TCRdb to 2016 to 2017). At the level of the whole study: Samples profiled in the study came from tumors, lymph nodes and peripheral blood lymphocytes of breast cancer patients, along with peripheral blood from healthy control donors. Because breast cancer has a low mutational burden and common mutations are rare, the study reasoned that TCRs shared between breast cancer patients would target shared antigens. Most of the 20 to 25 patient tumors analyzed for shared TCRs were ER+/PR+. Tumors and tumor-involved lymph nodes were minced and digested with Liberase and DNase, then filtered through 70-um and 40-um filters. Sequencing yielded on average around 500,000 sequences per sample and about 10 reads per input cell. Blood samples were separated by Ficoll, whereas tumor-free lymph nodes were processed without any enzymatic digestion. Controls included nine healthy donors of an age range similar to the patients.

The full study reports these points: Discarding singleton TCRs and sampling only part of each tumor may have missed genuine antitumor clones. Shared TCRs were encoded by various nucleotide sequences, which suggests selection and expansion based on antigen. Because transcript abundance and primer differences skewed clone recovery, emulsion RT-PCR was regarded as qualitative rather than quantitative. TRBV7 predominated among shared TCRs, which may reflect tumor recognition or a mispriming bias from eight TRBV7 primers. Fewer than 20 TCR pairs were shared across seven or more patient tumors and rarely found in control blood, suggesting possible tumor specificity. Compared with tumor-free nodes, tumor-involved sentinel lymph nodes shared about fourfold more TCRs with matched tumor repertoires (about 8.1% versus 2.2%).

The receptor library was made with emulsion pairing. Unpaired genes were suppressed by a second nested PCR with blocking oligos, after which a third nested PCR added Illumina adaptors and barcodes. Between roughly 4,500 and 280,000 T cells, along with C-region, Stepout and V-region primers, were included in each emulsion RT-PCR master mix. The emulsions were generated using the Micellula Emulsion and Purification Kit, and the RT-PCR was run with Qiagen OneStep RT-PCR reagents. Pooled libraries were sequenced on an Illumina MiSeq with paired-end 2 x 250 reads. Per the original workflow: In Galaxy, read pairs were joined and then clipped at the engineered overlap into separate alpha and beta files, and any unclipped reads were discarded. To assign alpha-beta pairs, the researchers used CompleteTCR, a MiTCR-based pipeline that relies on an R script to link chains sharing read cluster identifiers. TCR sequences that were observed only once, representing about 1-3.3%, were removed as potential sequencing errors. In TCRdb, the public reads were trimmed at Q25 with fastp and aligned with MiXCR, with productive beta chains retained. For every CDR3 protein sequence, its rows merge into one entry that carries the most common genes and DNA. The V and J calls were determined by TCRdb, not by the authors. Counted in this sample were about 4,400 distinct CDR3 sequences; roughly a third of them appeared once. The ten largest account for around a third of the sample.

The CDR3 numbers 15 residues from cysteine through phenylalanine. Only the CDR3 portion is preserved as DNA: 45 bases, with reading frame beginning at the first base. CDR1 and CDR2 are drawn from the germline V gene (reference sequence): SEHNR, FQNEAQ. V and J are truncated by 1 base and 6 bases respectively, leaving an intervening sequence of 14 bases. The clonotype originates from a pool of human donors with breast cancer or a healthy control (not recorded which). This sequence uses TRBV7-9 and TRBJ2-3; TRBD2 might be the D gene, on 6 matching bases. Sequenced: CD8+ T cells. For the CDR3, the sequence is CASSLGRGDLDTQYF. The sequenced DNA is TGTGCCAGCAGCTTAGGTCGTGGGGACTTGGATACGCAGTATTTT.